The next 17 T cell receptor beta chains were all read from a single sample in a study of Tregs in tolerant kidney transplant recipients. Libraries were prepared by immunoSEQ multiplex PCR; TCRdb keeps only in-frame clonotypes and omits some of them. The sample carries roughly 99,000 clones, over 85% recorded once. The specimen was CD4+ T cells from blood, collected before the transplant. These receptors originate from a human donor who received a combined kidney and bone marrow transplant.

V usage is TRBV11-1 and J usage is TRBJ2-4, with TRBD2 matching over 12 bases. Germline lookup yields CDR1 SGHAT and CDR2 FQDESV (reference sequence). Trimming at V came to 5 bases and at J to 1 base, leaving 9 bases not matched to a gene. This CDR3 spans 18 amino acids. CDR3 nucleotides: TGTGCCAGCAGCCCCAGGACTAGCGGGGCTCTCGCCAAAAACATTCAGTACTTC. Its protein product is CASSPRTSGALAKNIQYF.

The chain links TRBV25-1 to TRBJ2-7; D is unresolved. V lost 1 base and J 3 bases, leaving 7 bases between the germline ends. In germline, CDR1 is MGHDK, CDR2 SYGVNS. This CDR3 region has 13 residues. The CDR3 DNA follows: TGTGCCAGCAGTGAATTTGCAGGCTACGAGCAGTACTTC. Residues: CASSEFAGYEQYF.

This chain connects TRBV10-2 to TRBJ1-2; D is ambiguous. V was cut by 2 bases and J by 3 bases, with 10 bases left in between. CDR1 and CDR2 from the germline V gene are WSHSY and SAAADI. There are 14 residues in the CDR3. Here the CDR3 DNA reads TGCGCCAGCAGTGAGGACTTGTACGACTATGGCTACACCTTC. It is translated as CASSEDLYDYGYTF.

The chain couples TRBV9 to TRBJ1-5; possible D gene TRBD1, 6 bases. V lost 6 bases and J 0 bases, leaving 13 bases between the germline ends. Per germline, CDR1 SGDLS and CDR2 YYNGEE. The length of the CDR3 is 15 residues. The CDR3 DNA follows: TGTGCCAGCAACCAACAGGGATATAGCAATCAGCCCCAGCATTTT. Translating it yields CASNQQGYSNQPQHF.

The chain couples TRBV18 to TRBJ2-7; 8 bases are a match to TRBD1. V gave up 4 bases and J gave up 0 bases; unmatched junction bases: 14. Germline CDR1 and CDR2: KGHSH and LQKENI. This CDR3 has 18 amino acids. CDR3 sequence: CASSQTTFGQGSSYEQYF. CDR3 bases: TGTGCCAGCTCACAAACCACCTTTGGACAGGGAAGCTCCTACGAGCAGTACTTC.

This chain joins TRBV12-5 and TRBJ2-3, with 11 bases identical to TRBD2. This CDR3 has 16 amino acids. The ends lost 7 bases at V and 4 bases at J; junction bases unmatched: 10. From germline, CDR1 is LGHNT and CDR2 FRNRAP. The CDR3 loop is CASAPLAGGPADTQYF. In nucleotides, the CDR3 is TGTGCTAGTGCACCATTAGCGGGAGGGCCCGCAGATACGCAGTATTTT.

The chain combines TRBV5-4 with TRBJ2-3, with 14 positions matching TRBD2. Germline loops: CDR1 SGHNT, CDR2 YYREEE (reference sequence). Trimming removed 4 bases from V and 3 bases from J; junction bases left unmatched: 4. CDR3 length: 16 amino acids. The CDR3 is CASSPRLAGGTDTQYF. Here the CDR3 DNA reads TGTGCCAGCAGCCCTCGACTAGCGGGGGGGACAGATACGCAGTATTTT.

This clone occurred once. J is TRBJ1-5 and V is TRBV29-1, with 7 bases fitting TRBD1. With 5 bases clipped from V and 5 bases from J, the junction kept 6 bases outside the gene matches. In germline, CDR1 is SQVTM, CDR2 ANQGSEA. CDR3 length: 13 residues. CDR3 region: CSVKGALDQPQHF. Written as DNA, the CDR3 is TGCAGCGTTAAGGGGGCTTTGGATCAGCCCCAGCATTTT.

The chain links TRBV5-1 to TRBJ2-3, with a possible D match to TRBD2 (5 bases). This CDR3 spans 17 amino acids. Germline V gives CDR1 SGHRS, CDR2 YFSETQ. Trimming removed 0 bases at V and 3 bases at J, with 17 bases between. The CDR3 DNA is TGCGCCAGCAGCTTGGGGGGAGTGGCTAGACCGACAGATACGCAGTATTTT. This gives the protein CASSLGGVARPTDTQYF. Drawing the rest from reference TRBV5-1 and TRBJ2-3, the complete variable domain is KAGVTQTPRYLIKTRGQQVTLSCSPISGHRSVSWYQQTPGQGLQFLFEYFSETQRNKGNFPGRFSGRQFSNSRSEMNVSTLELGDSALYLCASSLGGVARPTDTQYFGPGTRLTVL.

CDR3 nucleotide sequence: TGCGCCAGCAGGCGAGCGGACTCATACAATGAGCAGTTCTTC. Translated: CASRRADSYNEQFF. The V gene is TRBV10-1, the J gene TRBJ2-1; D may be TRBD2 (5 bases). The CDR3 is 14 amino acids. Per germline, CDR1 WNHNN and CDR2 SYGVQD (reference sequence). V was clipped by 6 bases and J by 4 bases, with 13 bases between them.

A remark on this clone: The junction departs from germline at one end; a sequencing error may be responsible. Other DNA sequences from this sample encode an identical CDR3 as well. The V gene is TRBV30, the J gene TRBJ2-5, with a tentative D call TRBD2 (5 bases). CDR3 length: 13 residues. Per the germline V gene, CDR1 is GTSNPN and CDR2 is SVGIG (reference sequence). CDR3 nucleotide sequence: TGCGCCTGGAGACTGGTGGGAGCTGAGACCCAGTACTTC. It specifies CAWRLVGAETQYF.

In nucleotides, the CDR3 is TGTGCCAGCAGCCAAGACAGGCCCGCTGTATGGGAGCAGTACTTC. It specifies CASSQDRPAVWEQYF. The J gene is TRBJ2-7, the V gene TRBV14; no reliable D call. Germline V CDR1 and CDR2: SGHDN, FVKESK. Trimming removed 0 bases from V and 7 bases from J, with 16 bases in between. The CDR3 extends over 15 amino acids.

The J gene is TRBJ1-2, the V gene TRBV11-2; D may be TRBD1 (5 bases). CDR3 length: 14 amino acids. V was pared by 5 bases and J by 4 bases, with 14 bases between. Per the germline V gene, CDR1 is SGHAT and CDR2 is FQNNGV. CDR3 in amino acids: CASSASQGTYGYTF. The CDR3 nucleotides read TGTGCCAGCAGCGCTAGTCAGGGTACCTATGGCTACACCTTC.

This clone was seen a few times. The CDR3: CASSRQGAVTEAFF. The CDR3 DNA sequence: TGTGCCAGCAGTCGACAGGGGGCGGTCACTGAAGCTTTCTTT. V and J are TRBV6-5 and TRBJ1-1; 10 nucleotides match TRBD1. CDR3 length: 14 amino acids. Germline V gene lookup returns CDR1 MNHEY and CDR2 SVGAGI. V gave up 5 bases and J gave up 4 bases; unmatched junction bases: 4.

The chain combines TRBV6-5 with TRBJ1-2; D not certain. The V and J ends lost 10 bases and 2 bases respectively, with 11 bases between them. Per the germline V gene, CDR1 is MNHEY and CDR2 is SVGAGI. CDR3 length: 12 amino acids. The chain's CDR3 is CAIRGANYGYTF. Written as DNA, the CDR3 is TGTGCCATCCGGGGAGCAAACTATGGCTACACCTTC.

The chain recombines TRBV7-2 with TRBJ2-5; D remains unclear. CDR1 SGHTA and CDR2 FQGNSA come from the germline V gene. Trimming took 3 bases from V and 6 from J, leaving 11 bases between them. This CDR3 is built from 13 residues. The CDR3 protein is CASSLAGSKTQYF. CDR3 in DNA: TGTGCCAGCAGCTTGGCAGGCTCGAAGACCCAGTACTTC. The complete variable domain, with remaining parts taken from reference TRBV7-2 and TRBJ2-5, reads GAGVSQSPSNKVTEKGKDVELRCDPISGHTALYWYRQSLGQGLEFLIYFQGNSAPDKSGLPSDRFSAERTGGSVSTLTIQRTQQEDSAVYLCASSLAGSKTQYFGPGTRLLVL.

This chain links TRBV7-9 with TRBJ1-2; 7 bases line up with TRBD1. The CDR3 totals 14 residues. Germline V gene lookup returns CDR1 SEHNR and CDR2 FQNEAQ (reference sequence). The V segment lost 0 bases and the J segment 6 bases; nucleotides outside the gene matches: 4. For the CDR3, the DNA is TGTGCCAGCAGCTTAGCCCAGGGGGACCATGGCTACACCTTC. Encoded protein: CASSLAQGDHGYTF.